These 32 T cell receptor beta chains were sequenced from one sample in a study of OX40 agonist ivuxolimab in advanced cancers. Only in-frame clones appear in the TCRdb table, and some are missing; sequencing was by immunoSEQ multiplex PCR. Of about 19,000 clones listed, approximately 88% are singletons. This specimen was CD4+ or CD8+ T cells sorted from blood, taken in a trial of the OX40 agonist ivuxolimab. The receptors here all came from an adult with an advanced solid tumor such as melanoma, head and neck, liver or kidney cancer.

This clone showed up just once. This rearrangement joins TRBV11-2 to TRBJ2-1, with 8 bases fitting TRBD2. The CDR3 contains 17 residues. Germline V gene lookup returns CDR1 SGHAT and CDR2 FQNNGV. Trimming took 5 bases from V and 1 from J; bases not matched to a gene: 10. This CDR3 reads CASSDAFGGRSYNEQFF. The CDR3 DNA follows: TGTGCCAGCAGCGACGCTTTCGGCGGGAGGTCCTACAATGAGCAGTTCTTC. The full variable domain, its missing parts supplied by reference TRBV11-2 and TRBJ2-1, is EAGVAQSPRYKIIEKRQSVAFWCNPISGHATLYWYQQILGQGPKLLIQFQNNGVVDDSQLPKDRFSAERLKGVDSTLKIQPAKLEDSAVYLCASSDAFGGRSYNEQFFGPGTRLTVL.

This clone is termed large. Written as DNA, the CDR3 is TGCGCCAGCAGCTTGACTGTAAACTACAATGAGCAGTTCTTC. Its translation: CASSLTVNYNEQFF. The gene calls are TRBV5-1 and TRBJ2-1; D uncertain. The CDR3 is 14 amino acids. Germline lookup yields CDR1 SGHRS and CDR2 YFSETQ. The V gene lost 1 base and the J gene lost 3 bases, with 8 bases spanning the gap.

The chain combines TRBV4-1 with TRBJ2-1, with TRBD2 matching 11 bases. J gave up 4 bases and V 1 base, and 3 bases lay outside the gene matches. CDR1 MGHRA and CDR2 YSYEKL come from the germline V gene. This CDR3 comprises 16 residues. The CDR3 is CASSQAVAGGYNEQFF. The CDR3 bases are TGCGCCAGCAGCCAAGCCGTAGCGGGAGGGTACAATGAGCAGTTCTTC.

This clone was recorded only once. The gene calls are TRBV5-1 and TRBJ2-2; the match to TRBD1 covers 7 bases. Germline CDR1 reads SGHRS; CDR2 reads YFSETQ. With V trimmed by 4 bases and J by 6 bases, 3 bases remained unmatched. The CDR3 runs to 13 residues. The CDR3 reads CASSLTGAGELFF. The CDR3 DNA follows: TGCGCCAGCAGCCTTACAGGGGCCGGGGAGCTGTTTTTT.

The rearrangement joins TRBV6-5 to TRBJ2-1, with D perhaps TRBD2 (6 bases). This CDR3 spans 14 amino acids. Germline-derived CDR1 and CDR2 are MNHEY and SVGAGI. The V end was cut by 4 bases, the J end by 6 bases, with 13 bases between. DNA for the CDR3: TGTGCCAGCAGTTCCCGTAGTAGCGGCAATGAGCAGTTCTTC. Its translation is CASSSRSSGNEQFF.

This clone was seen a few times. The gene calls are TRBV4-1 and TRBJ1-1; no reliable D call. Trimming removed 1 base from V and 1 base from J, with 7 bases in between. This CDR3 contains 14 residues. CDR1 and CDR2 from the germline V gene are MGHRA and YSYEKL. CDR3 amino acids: CASSQVGPNTEAFF. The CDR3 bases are TGCGCCAGCAGCCAAGTAGGTCCGAACACTGAAGCTTTCTTT.

The CDR3 here is CASSLGRYNQPQHF. For the CDR3, the DNA is TGTGCCAGCAGTTTGGGACGGTACAATCAGCCCCAGCATTTT. This chain links TRBV6-5 with TRBJ1-5; D might be TRBD1 (5 bases). The germline V gene has CDR1 MNHEY and CDR2 SVGAGI. The CDR3 is made up of 14 amino acids. Trimming pared 4 bases from V and 3 bases from J, leaving 10 bases between.

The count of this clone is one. The CDR3 bases are TGTGCCAGCAGCCCTCGCGGAGAGACCCAGTACTTC. This sequence encodes CASSPRGETQYF. The chain is built from TRBV11-2 and TRBJ2-5; no clear D gene. V lost 5 bases and J lost 4, with 8 bases in between. The CDR3 is 12 amino acids. The germline V gene has CDR1 SGHAT and CDR2 FQNNGV. The whole variable domain, filled in from reference TRBV11-2 and TRBJ2-5, reads EAGVAQSPRYKIIEKRQSVAFWCNPISGHATLYWYQQILGQGPKLLIQFQNNGVVDDSQLPKDRFSAERLKGVDSTLKIQPAKLEDSAVYLCASSPRGETQYFGPGTRLLVL.

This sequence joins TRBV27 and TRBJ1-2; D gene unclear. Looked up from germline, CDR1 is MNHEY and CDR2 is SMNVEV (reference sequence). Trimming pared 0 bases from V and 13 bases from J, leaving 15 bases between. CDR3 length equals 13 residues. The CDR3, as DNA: TGTGCCAGCAGTTTATCGCCAACCGCTTTTGTCACCTTC. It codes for CASSLSPTAFVTF.

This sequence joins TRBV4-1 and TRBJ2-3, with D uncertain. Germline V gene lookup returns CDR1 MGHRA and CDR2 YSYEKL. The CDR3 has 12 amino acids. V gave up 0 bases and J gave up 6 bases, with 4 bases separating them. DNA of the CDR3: TGCGCCAGCAGCCAAGAGCTGGATACGCAGTATTTT. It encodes CASSQELDTQYF.

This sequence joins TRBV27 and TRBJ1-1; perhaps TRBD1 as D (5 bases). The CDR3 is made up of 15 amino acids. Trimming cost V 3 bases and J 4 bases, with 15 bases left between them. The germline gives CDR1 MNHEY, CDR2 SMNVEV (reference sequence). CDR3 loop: CASSFGMGVGTEAFF. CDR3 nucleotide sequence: TGTGCCAGCAGTTTTGGCATGGGGGTCGGCACTGAAGCTTTCTTT.

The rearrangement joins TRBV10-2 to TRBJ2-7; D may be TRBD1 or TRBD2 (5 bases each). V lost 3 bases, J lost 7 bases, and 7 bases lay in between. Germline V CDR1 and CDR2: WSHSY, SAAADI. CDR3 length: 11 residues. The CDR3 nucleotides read TGCGCCAGCAGTGAAGGGACGGAGCAGTACTTC. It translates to CASSEGTEQYF.

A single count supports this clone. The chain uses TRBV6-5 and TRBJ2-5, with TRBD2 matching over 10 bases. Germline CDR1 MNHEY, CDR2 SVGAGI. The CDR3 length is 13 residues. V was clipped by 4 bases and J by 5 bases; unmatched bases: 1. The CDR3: CASSLAGGETQYF. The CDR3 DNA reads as TGTGCCAGCAGTTTAGCGGGAGGTGAGACCCAGTACTTC.

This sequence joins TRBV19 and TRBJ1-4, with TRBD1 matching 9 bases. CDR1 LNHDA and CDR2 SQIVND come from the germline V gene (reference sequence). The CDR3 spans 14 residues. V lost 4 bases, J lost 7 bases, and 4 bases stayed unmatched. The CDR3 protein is CASSTGTGIEKLFF. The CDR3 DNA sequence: TGTGCCAGTAGTACCGGGACAGGGATTGAAAAACTGTTTTTT.

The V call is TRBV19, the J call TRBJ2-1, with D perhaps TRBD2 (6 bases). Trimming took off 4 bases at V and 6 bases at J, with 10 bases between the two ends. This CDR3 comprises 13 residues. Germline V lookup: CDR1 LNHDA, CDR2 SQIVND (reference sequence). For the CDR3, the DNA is TGTGCCAGTAGTACGGGACTTGCCAATGAGCAGTTCTTC. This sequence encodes CASSTGLANEQFF.

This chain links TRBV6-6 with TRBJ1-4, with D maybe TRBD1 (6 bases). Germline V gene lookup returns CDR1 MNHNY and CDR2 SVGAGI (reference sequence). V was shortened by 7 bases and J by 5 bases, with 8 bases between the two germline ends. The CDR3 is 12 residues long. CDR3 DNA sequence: TGTGCCAGCAAAACAGGGAATGAAAAACTGTTTTTT. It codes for CASKTGNEKLFF.

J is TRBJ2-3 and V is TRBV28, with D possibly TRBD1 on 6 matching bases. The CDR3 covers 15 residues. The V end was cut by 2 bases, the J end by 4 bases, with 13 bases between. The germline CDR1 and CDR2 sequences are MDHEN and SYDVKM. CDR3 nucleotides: TGTGCCAGCAGTTTAGAGGGCAGGGGCCCAGATACGCAGTATTTT. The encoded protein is CASSLEGRGPDTQYF.

The CDR3 here is CASSVGIGWQETQYF. DNA for the CDR3: TGTGCCAGCAGCGTAGGAATAGGGTGGCAAGAGACCCAGTACTTC. This chain uses TRBV9 with TRBJ2-5, with no clear D. V shed 0 bases and J shed 2 bases, with 11 bases lying between them. The CDR3 has 15 amino acids. CDR1 is SGDLS, CDR2 YYNGEE, per germline. Combining the CDR3 with reference TRBV9 and TRBJ2-5 gives the whole variable domain DSGVTQTPKHLITATGQRVTLRCSPRSGDLSVYWYQQSLDQGLQFLIQYYNGEERAKGNILERFSAQQFPDLHSELNLSSLELGDSALYFCASSVGIGWQETQYFGPGTRLLVL.

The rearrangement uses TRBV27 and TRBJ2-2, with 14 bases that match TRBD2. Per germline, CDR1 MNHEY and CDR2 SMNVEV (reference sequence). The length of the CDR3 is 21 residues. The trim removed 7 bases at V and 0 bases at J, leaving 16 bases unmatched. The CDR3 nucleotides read TGTGCCAGCACCCCTGGCGTCAGGGGGACTAGCGGGAGCCCGAACACCGGGGAGCTGTTTTTT. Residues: CASTPGVRGTSGSPNTGELFF.

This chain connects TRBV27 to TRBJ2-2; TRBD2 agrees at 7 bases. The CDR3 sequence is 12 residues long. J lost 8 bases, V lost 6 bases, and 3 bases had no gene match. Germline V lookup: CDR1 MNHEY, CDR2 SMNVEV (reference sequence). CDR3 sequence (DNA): TGTGCCAGCAGGGGAGGGTCAGGGGAGCTGTTTTTT. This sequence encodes CASRGGSGELFF.

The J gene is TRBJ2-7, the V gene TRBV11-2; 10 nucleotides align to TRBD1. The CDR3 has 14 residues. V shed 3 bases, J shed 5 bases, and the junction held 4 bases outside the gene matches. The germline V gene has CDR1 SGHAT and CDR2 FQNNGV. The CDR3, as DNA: TGTGCCAGCAGCTTGGGACAGGGGTTCAACGAGCAGTACTTC. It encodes CASSLGQGFNEQYF. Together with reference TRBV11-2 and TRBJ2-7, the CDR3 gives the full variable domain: EAGVAQSPRYKIIEKRQSVAFWCNPISGHATLYWYQQILGQGPKLLIQFQNNGVVDDSQLPKDRFSAERLKGVDSTLKIQPAKLEDSAVYLCASSLGQGFNEQYFGPGTRLTVT.

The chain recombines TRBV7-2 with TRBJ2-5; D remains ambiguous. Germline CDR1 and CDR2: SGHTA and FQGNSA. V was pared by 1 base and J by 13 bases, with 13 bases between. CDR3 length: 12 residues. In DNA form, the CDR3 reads TGTGCCAGCAGCTTAGGTTCAGTATCTTGGTACTTC. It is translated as CASSLGSVSWYF.

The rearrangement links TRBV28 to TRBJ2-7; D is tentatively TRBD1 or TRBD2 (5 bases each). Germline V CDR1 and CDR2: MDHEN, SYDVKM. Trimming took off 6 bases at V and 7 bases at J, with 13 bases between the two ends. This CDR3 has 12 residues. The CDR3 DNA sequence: TGTGCCAGCAGGCAGGGTTCGGGGGAGCAGTACTTC. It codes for CASRQGSGEQYF.

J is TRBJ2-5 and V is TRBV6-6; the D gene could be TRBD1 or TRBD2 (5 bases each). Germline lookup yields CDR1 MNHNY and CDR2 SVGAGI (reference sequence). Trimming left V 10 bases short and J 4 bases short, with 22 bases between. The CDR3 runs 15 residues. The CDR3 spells CATFRDPLRRETQYF. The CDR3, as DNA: TGTGCCACCTTCCGGGACCCACTAAGGCGAGAGACCCAGTACTTC.

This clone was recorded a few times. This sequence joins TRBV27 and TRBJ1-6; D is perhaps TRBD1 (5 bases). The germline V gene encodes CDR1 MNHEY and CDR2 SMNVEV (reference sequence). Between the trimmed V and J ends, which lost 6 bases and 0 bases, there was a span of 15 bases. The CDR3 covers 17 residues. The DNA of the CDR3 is TGTGCCAGCAGATACCAGGGTTGGGGCTCCTATAATTCACCCCTCCACTTT. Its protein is CASRYQGWGSYNSPLHF.

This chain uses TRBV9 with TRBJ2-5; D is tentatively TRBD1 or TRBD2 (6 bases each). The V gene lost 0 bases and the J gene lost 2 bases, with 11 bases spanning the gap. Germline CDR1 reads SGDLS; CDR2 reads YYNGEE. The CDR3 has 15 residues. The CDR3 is CASSVGGGGQETQYF. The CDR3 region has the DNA TGTGCCAGCAGCGTAGGAGGGGGAGGACAAGAGACCCAGTACTTC.

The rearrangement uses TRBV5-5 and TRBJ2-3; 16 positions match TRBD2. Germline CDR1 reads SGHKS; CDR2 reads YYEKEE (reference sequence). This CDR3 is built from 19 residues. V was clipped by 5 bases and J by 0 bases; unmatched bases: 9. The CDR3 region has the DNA TGTGCCAGCAGTCGTGAATCGGGACTAGCGGGAGGGAGCACAGATACGCAGTATTTT. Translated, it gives CASSRESGLAGGSTDTQYF.

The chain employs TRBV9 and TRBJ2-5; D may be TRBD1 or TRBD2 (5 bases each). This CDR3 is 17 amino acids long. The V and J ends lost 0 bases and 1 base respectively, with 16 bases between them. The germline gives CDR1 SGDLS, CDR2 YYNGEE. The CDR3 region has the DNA TGTGCCAGCAGCGTAGCTCAGGGAGTCGATGCCCAAGAGACCCAGTACTTC. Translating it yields CASSVAQGVDAQETQYF.

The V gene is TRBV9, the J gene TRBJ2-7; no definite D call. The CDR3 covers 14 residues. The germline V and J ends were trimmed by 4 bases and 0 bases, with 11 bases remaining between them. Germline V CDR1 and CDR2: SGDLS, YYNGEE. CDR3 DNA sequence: TGTGCCAGCAGCACCAGTGGGGTCTCCTACGAGCAGTACTTC. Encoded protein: CASSTSGVSYEQYF.

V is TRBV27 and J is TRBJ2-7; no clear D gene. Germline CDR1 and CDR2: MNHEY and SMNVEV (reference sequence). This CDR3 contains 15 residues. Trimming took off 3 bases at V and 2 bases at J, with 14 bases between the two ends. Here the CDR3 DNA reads TGTGCCAGCAGTTTTAGAGGCCTTGCAGCCTACGAGCAGTACTTC. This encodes CASSFRGLAAYEQYF.

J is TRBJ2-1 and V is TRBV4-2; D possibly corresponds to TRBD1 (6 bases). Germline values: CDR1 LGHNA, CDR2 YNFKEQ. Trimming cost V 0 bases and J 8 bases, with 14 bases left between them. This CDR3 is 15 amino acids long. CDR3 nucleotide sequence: TGTGCCAGCAGCCAAGAACAGGGTATGGGTGATGAGCAGTTCTTC. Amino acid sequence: CASSQEQGMGDEQFF.

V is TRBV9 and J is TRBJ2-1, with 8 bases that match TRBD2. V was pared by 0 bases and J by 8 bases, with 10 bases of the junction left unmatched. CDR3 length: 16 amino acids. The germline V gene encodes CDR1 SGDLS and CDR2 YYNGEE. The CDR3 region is CASSVGKREGGYEQFF. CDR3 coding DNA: TGTGCCAGCAGCGTAGGAAAACGGGAGGGGGGCTATGAGCAGTTCTTC.